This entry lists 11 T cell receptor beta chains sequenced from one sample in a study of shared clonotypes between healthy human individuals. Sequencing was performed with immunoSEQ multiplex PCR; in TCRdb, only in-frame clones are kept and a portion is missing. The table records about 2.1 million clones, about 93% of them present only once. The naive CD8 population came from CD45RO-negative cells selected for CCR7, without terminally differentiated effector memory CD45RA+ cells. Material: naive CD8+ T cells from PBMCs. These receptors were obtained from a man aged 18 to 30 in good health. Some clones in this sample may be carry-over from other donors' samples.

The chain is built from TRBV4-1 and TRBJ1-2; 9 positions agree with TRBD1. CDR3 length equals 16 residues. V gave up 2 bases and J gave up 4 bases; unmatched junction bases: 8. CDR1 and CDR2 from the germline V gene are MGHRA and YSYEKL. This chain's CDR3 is CASSQRDRVPSYGYTF. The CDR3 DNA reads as TGCGCCAGCAGCCAACGGGACAGGGTGCCCAGCTATGGCTACACCTTC.

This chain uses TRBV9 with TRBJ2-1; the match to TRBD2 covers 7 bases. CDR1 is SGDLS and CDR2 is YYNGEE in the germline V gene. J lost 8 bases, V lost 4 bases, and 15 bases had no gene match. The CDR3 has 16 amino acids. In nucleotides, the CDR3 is TGTGCCAGCAGCCCCTTTCGGGGGGTTTTGGGCGATGAGCAGTTCTTC. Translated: CASSPFRGVLGDEQFF.

The CDR3 DNA follows: TGTGCCAGGGGGACTAGCGGCTCCGGGGAGCTGTTTTTT. Amino acid sequence: CARGTSGSGELFF. This chain connects TRBV2 to TRBJ2-2; 11 bases fit TRBD2. With V trimmed by 9 bases and J by 6 bases, 3 bases remained unmatched. CDR3 length equals 13 residues. Germline V gene sequence: CDR1 SNHLY, CDR2 FYNNEI.

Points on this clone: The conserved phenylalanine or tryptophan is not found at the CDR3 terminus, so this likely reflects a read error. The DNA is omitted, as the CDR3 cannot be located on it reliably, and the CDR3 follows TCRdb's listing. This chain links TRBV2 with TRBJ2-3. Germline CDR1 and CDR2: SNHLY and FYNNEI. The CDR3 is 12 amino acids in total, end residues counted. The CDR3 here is CASSEALSWEQG.

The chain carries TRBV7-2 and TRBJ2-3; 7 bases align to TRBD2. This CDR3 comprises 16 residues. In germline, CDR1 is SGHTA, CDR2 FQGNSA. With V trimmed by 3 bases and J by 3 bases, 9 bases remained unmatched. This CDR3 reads CASSFDRAGLTDTQYF. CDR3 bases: TGTGCCAGCAGCTTTGACCGAGCGGGGCTGACAGATACGCAGTATTTT. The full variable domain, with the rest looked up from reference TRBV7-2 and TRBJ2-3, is GAGVSQSPSNKVTEKGKDVELRCDPISGHTALYWYRQSLGQGLEFLIYFQGNSAPDKSGLPSDRFSAERTGGSVSTLTIQRTQQEDSAVYLCASSFDRAGLTDTQYFGPGTRLTVL.

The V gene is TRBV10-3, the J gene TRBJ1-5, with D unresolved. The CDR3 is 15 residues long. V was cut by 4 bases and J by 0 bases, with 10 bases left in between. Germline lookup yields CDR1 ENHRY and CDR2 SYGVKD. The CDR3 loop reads CAISVAESSNQPQHF. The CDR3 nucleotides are TGTGCCATCAGTGTGGCAGAGTCTAGCAATCAGCCCCAGCATTTT.

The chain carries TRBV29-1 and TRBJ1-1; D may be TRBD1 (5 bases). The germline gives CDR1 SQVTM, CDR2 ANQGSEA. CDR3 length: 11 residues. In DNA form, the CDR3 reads TGCGTAGTTGGGGGGAACACTGAAGCTTTCTTT. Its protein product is CVVGGNTEAFF. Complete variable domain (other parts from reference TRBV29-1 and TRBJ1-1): SAVISQKPSRDICQRGTSLTIQCQVDSQVTMMFWYRQQPGQSLTLIATANQGSEATYESGFVIDKFPISRPNLTFSTLTVSNMSPEDSSIYLCVVGGNTEAFFGQGTRLTVV.

The CDR3 loop is CASSLVGGENTEAFF. CDR3 nucleotide sequence: TGTGCCAGCAGCTTAGTAGGGGGAGAGAACACTGAAGCTTTCTTT. J is TRBJ1-1 and V is TRBV7-8, with D perhaps TRBD1 (6 bases). Trimming removed 1 base at V and 1 base at J, with 10 bases between. The CDR3 is made up of 15 amino acids. The germline CDR1 and CDR2 sequences are SGHVS and FQNEAQ.

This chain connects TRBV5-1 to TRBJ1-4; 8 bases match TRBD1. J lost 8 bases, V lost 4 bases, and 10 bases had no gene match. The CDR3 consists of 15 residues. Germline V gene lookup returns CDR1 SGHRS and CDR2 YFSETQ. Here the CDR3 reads CASSTSGQGVEKLFF. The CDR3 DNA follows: TGCGCCAGCAGCACCTCCGGACAGGGTGTGGAAAAACTGTTTTTT.

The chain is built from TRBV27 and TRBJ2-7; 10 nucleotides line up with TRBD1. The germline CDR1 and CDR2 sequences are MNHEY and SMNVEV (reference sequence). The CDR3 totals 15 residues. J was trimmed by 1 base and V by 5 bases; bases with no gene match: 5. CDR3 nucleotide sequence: TGTGCCAGCAGTGGGCGGGACAGGGGTTCCTACGAGCAGTACTTC. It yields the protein CASSGRDRGSYEQYF.

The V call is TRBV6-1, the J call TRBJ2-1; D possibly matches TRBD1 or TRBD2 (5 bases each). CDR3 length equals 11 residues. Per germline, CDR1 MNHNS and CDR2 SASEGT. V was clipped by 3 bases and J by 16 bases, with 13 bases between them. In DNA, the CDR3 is TGTGCCAGCAGTGAGGGGACCAGATACTTCTTC. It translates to CASSEGTRYFF.